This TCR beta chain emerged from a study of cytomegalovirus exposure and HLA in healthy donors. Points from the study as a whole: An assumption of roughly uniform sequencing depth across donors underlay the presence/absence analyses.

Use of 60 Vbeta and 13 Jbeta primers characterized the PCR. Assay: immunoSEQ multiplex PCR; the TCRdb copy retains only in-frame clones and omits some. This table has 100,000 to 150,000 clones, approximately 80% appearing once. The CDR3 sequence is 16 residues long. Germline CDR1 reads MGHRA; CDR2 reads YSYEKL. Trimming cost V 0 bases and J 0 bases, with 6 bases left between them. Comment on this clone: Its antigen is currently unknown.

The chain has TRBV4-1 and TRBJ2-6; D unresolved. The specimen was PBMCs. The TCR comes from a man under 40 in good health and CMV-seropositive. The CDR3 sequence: CASSQEFNSGANVLTF. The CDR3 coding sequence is TGCGCCAGCAGCCAAGAATTTAACTCTGGGGCCAACGTCCTGACTTTC.